This T cell receptor (beta chain) stems from a study of shared clonotypes between healthy human individuals. The overall study: Each donor contributed plates that comprised three CD4 naive, three CD4 memory, two CD8 naive and one CD8 memory. Study results and caveats: The donor pool, a small one, limited the genetic and exposure-history diversity represented.

Every subset had its genomic DNA shared out evenly among several immunoSEQ plates. Sequenced by immunoSEQ multiplex PCR; TCRdb stores in-frame clones only, minus some. The data show 1,500,000 or so clones, with less than 99% seen just once and about 0.35% held by the top ten. The germline gives CDR1 LGHNA, CDR2 YNFKEQ. The CDR3 loop spans 13 amino acids. The ends were cut back, 3 bases at V and 5 bases at J, with 7 bases in the middle. Comment on this clone: Its antigen remains unidentified.

CD4+ cells yielded CD45RA+ naive and CD45RA-negative memory subsets. Specimen: naive CD4+ T cells sorted from blood. Specified subset: CD45RA+ positively selected. The rearrangement links TRBV4-2 to TRBJ1-4; D is ambiguous. The sequence came from a man aged 25 to 40 in good health. CDR3 region: CASSQDRNEKLFF. The CDR3 DNA reads TGTGCCAGCAGCCAGGACCGAAATGAAAAACTGTTTTTT.